This T cell receptor (beta chain) was recovered during a study of neurological immune-mediated disorders. CDR1 ENHRY and CDR2 SYGVKD come from the germline V gene. Trimming took 11 bases from V and 10 from J; bases not matched to a gene: 10. This CDR3 has 12 residues. 5'RACE with 10-nucleotide random UMIs produced the cDNA. From 15-18 subjects, every sequencing run obtained over 190 million TCR-beta sequences. A single record per CDR3 protein comes from TCRdb applying MiXCR to the 5' RACE reads. Of some 120,000 distinct CDR3 sequences listed, roughly 3.2% are singletons. In this sample, this clonotype turned up many times.

Sequenced input: PBMCs. The TCR was taken from a young woman with multiple sclerosis. V and J are TRBV10-3 and TRBJ2-1; 8 nucleotides agree with TRBD1. The CDR3 here is CAGGQGDEEQFF. The CDR3 DNA sequence: TGTGCCGGCGGACAGGGTGATGAAGAGCAGTTCTTC.